This record looks at one T cell receptor beta chain sequence and its context. This CDR3 is built from 13 residues. V was shortened by 2 bases and J by 2 bases, with 6 bases between the two germline ends. Germline V gene sequence: CDR1 MNHEY, CDR2 SVGAGI. The source of the sample is a study of blood T cell repertoires in COVID-19. Study overall: Donors in the United States, Italy and Spain gave samples during acute or convalescent COVID-19. From T cells, B-cell-depleted T cells, or PBMCs came the material, which was cDNA or gDNA.

Allocation to cohorts depended on clinical history reported by the participants. In the authors' workflow: Estimates of nucleated cell counts were drawn from the amplification of reference gene primers. The table came from immunoSEQ multiplex PCR; TCRdb's copy has only in-frame clones and leaves some out. V and J calls and clone size are those listed in that table; D and trimming were worked out from the DNA. The table has 150,000 or so clones, more than 75% seen once. The chain employs TRBV6-5 and TRBJ1-2, with a tentative D call TRBD1 (6 bases). This TCR derives from a woman in her fifties or sixties who had recovered from COVID-19. Specimen: PBMCs or T cells enriched from blood (not recorded which). This CDR3 reads CASSYGTNYGYTF. The CDR3 DNA reads as TGTGCCAGCAGTTACGGGACAAACTATGGCTACACCTTC.